This T cell receptor beta chain derives from a study of Ad26.COV2.S vaccination and SARS-CoV-2 variants. Study findings and constraints: Possible underestimation of total T cell responses by the TCR breadth and depth analyses was noted. Reported findings describe substantial breadth in spike-specific CD8+ and CD4+ T cell responses following vaccination.

The treatment here: roughly 18 received Ad26.COV2.S at low or high dose, single or two shots; about five received placebo; per-sample allocation not given. Material that was analyzed had been drawn on day 63 after the first vaccine or placebo injection. As to this clone: Its antigen is unidentified.

Germline CDR1 reads MNHEY; CDR2 reads SMNVEV (reference sequence). J gave up 9 bases and V 3 bases, and 5 bases lay outside the gene matches. This CDR3 spans 13 amino acids. The protocol was immunoSEQ multiplex PCR, while the TCRdb copy is restricted to in-frame clones and leaves out a portion. Among over 300,000 clones listed, 80% to 90% were seen once. The sequencing here drew on peripheral blood, taken in a trial of Ad26.COV2.S vaccine versus placebo. The chain couples TRBV27 to TRBJ2-3; 8 nucleotides match TRBD2. The clonotype comes from a person between 18 and 59 years old who received the Ad26.COV2.S COVID-19 vaccine or a placebo. The CDR3 region is CASSFSSGRTQYF. DNA for the CDR3: TGTGCCAGCAGTTTCTCTAGCGGGCGGACGCAGTATTTT.